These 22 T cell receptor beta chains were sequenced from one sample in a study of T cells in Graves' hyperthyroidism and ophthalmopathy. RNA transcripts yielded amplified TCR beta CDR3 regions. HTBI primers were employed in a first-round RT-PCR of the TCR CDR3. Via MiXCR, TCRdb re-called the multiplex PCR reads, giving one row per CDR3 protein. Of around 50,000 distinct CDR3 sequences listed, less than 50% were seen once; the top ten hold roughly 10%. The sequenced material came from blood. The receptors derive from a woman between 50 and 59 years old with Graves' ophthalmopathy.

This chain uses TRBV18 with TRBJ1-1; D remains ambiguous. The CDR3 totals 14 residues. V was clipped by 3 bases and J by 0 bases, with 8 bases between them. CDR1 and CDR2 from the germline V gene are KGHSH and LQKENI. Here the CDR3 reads CASSPFAVNTEAFF. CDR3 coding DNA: TGTGCCAGCTCACCTTTTGCGGTGAACACTGAAGCTTTCTTT.

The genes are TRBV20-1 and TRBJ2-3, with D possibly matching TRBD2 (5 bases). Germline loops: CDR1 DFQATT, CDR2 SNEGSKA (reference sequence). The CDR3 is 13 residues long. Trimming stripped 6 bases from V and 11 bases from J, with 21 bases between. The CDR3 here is CSAETMLRNEQYF. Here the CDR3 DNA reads TGCAGTGCCGAGACTATGCTGAGGAATGAGCAGTATTTT.

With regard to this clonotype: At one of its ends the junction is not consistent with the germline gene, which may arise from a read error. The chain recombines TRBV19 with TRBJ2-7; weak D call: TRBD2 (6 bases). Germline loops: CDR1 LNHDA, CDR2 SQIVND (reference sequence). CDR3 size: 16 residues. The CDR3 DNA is TGTGCCAGTAGTAGAGCTACCGGCGGGACCGCCTACGAGCTGTACTTC. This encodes CASSRATGGTAYELYF.

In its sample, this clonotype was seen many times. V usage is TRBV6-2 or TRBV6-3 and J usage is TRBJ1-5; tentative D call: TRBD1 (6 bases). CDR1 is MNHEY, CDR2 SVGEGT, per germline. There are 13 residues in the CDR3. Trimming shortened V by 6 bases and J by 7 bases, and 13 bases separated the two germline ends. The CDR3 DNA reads TGTGCCAGCAGCCGGGAAGGGGGACAGCCCCAGCATTTT. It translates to CASSREGGQPQHF.

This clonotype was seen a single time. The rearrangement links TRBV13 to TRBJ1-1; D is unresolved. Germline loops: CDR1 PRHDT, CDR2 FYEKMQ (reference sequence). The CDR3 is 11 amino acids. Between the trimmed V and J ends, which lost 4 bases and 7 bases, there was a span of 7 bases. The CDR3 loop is CASSSIGEAFF. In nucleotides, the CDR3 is TGTGCCAGCAGCTCAATTGGTGAAGCTTTCTTT.

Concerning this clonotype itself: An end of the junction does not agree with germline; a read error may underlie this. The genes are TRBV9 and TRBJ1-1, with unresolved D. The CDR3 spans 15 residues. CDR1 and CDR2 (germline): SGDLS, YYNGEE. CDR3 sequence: CAGSVEPVMNTEASF. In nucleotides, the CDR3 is TGTGCCGGCAGCGTAGAGCCGGTAATGAACACTGAAGCTTCCTTT.

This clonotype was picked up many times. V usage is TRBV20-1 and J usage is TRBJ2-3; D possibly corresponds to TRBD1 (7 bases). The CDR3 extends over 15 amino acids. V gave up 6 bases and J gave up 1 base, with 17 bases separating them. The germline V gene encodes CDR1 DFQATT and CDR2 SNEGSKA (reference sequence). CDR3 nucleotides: TGCAGTGCCCACTCTGGCAGGGGGGGCACAGATACGCAGTATTTT. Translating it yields CSAHSGRGGTDTQYF.

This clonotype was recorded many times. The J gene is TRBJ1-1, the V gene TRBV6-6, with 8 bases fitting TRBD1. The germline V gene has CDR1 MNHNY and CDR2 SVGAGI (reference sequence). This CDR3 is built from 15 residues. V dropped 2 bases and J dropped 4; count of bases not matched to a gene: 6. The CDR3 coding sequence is TGTGCCAGCAGTTACGGGATAACAGGGGGCACTGAAGCTTTCTTT. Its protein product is CASSYGITGGTEAFF.

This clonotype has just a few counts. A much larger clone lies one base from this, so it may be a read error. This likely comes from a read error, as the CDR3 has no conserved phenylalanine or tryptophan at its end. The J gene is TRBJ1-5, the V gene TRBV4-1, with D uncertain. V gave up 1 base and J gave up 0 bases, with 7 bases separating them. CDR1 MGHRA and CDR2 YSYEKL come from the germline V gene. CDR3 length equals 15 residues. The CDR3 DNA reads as TGCGCCAGCAGCCAAGGACGGGATAGCAATCAGCCCCAGCATCTT. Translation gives CASSQGRDSNQPQHL.

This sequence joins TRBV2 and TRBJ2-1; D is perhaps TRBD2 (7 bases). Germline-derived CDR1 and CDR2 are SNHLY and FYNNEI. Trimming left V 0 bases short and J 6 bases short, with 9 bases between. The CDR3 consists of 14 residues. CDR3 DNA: TGTGCCAGCAGTGAAGCGGGGGGGGCCAATGAGCAGTTCTTC. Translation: CASSEAGGANEQFF. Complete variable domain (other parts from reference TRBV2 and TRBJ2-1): EPEVTQTPSHQVTQMGQEVILRCVPISNHLYFYWYRQILGQKVEFLVSFYNNEISEKSEIFDDQFSVERPDGSNFTLKIRSTKLEDSAMYFCASSEAGGANEQFFGPGTRLTVL.

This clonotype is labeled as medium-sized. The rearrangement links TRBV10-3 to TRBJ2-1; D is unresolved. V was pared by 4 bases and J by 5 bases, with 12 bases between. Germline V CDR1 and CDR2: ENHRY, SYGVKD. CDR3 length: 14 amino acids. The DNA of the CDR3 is TGTGCCATCAGTGTTCAGGACGGCGACAATGAGCAGTTCTTC. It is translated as CAISVQDGDNEQFF.

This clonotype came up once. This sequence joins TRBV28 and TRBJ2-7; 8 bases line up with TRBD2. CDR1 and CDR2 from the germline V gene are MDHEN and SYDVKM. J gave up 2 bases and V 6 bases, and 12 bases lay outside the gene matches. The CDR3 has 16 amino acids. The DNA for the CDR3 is TGTGCCAGCAGAGGACGCTTAGCGGGGCGACCCTACGAGCAGTACTTC. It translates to CASRGRLAGRPYEQYF. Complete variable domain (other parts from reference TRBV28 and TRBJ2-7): DVKVTQSSRYLVKRTGEKVFLECVQDMDHENMFWYRQDPGLGLRLIYFSYDVKMKEKGDIPEGYSVSREKKERFSLILESASTNQTSMYLCASRGRLAGRPYEQYFGPGTRLTVT.

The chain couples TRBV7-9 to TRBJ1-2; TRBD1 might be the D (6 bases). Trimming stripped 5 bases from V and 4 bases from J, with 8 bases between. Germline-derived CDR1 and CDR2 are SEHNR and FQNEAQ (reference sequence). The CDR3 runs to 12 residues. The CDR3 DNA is TGTGCCAGCAGCGAGGGGGGCTATGGCTACACCTTC. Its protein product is CASSEGGYGYTF.

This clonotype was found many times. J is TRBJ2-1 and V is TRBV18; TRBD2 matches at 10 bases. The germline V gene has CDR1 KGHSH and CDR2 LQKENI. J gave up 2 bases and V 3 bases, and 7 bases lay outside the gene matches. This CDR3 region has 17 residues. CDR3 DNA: TGTGCCAGCTCACCCCTACTAGCGGGACCGACCTACAATGAGCAGTTCTTC. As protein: CASSPLLAGPTYNEQFF. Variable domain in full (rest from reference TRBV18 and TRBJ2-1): NAGVMQNPRHLVRRRGQEARLRCSPMKGHSHVYWYRQLPEEGLKFMVYLQKENIIDESGMPKERFSAEFPKEGPSILRIQQVVRGDSAAYFCASSPLLAGPTYNEQFFGPGTRLTVL.

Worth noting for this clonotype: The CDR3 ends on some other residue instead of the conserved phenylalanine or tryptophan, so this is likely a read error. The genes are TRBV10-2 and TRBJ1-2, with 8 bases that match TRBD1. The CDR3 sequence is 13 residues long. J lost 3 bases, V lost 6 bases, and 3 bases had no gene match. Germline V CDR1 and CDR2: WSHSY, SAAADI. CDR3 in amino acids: CASSQGQDYGYTL. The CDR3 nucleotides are TGCGCCAGCAGCCAGGGACAGGACTATGGCTACACCCTC.

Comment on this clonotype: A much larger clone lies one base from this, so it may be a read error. DNA of the CDR3: TGTGCCAGCAGTTTCCGGGGGGCTCAGCCCCAGCATTTT. Encoded protein: CASSFRGAQPQHF. The J gene is TRBJ1-5, the V gene TRBV28, with D possibly being TRBD1 (6 bases). The germline V gene encodes CDR1 MDHEN and CDR2 SYDVKM. The V end lost 3 bases, the J end lost 6 bases, and 9 bases lay between the germline ends. This CDR3 has 13 amino acids.

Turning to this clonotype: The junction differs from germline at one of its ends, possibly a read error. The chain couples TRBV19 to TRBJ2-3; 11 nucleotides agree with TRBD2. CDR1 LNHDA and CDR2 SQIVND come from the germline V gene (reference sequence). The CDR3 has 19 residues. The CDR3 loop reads CASSIRAGGLAEITDTQYF. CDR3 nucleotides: TGTGCCAGTAGTATCCGCGCTGGGGGACTAGCGGAGATCACAGATACGCAGTATTTC.

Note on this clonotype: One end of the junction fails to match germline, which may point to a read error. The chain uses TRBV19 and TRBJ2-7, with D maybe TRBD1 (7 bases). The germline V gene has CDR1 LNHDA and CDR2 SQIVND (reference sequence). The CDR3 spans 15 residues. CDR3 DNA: TGTGCCGGTAGTATAGCCAGGGGGGCGGCCTACGAGCAGTACTTC. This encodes CAGSIARGAAYEQYF.

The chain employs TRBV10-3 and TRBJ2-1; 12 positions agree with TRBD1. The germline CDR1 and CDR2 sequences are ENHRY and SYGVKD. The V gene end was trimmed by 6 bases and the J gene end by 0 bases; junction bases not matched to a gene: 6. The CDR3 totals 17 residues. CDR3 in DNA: TGTGCCATCAGCCCGGGACAGGGGGCGAGCTCCTACAATGAGCAGTTCTTC. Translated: CAISPGQGASSYNEQFF.

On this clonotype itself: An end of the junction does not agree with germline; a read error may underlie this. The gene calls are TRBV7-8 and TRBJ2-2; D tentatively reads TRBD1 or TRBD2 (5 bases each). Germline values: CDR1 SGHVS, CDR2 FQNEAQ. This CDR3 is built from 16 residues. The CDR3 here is CGSGSQDYSNTGEPFF. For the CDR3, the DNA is TGTGGCAGCGGCTCACAGGATTACTCGAACACCGGGGAGCCGTTTTTT.

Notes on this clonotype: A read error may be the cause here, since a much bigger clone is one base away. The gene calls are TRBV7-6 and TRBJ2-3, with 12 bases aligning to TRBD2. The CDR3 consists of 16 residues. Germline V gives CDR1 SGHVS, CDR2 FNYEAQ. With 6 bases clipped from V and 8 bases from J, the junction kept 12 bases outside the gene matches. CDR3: CASSYASGGGEGTQYF. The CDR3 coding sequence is TGTGCCAGCAGTTACGCTAGCGGGGGGGGGGAAGGTACGCAGTATTTT. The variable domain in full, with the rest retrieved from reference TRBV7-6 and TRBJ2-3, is GAGVSQSPRYKVTKRGQDVALRCDPISGHVSLYWYRQALGQGPEFLTYFNYEAQQDKSGLPNDRFSAERPEGSISTLTIQRTEQRDSAMYRCASSYASGGGEGTQYFGPGTRLTVL.

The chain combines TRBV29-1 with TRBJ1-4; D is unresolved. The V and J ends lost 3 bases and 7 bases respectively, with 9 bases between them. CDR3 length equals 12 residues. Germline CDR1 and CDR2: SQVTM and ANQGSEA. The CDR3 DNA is TGCAGCGTTGATCGTGGCCTTGAAAAACTGTTTTTT. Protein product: CSVDRGLEKLFF.